These 26 T cell receptor beta chains originate from one sample sequenced in a study of T cells in Graves' hyperthyroidism and ophthalmopathy. Amplification targeted TCR beta CDR3 regions from RNA transcripts. HTBI primers were used for first-round RT-PCR of the TCR CDR3. TCRdb analysed the multiplex PCR reads with MiXCR anew, one entry per CDR3 protein. The profile shows under 600,000 distinct CDR3 sequences, approximately 15% of them singletons. Input material: blood. The origin of the receptors is a woman aged 40-49 years with Graves' ophthalmopathy.

The CDR3: CASSLAAGSVKGGYTF. In nucleotides, the CDR3 is TGCGCCAGCAGCTTGGCGGCGGGTTCGGTAAAGGGTGGCTACACCTTC. V usage is TRBV5-1 and J usage is TRBJ1-2; no reliable D call. Trimming left V 0 bases short and J 7 bases short, with 19 bases between. The germline V gene has CDR1 SGHRS and CDR2 YFSETQ. This CDR3 region has 16 residues.

This clonotype was observed a handful of times. The V call is TRBV2, the J call TRBJ1-3, with D tentatively TRBD1 (6 bases). The germline gives CDR1 SNHLY, CDR2 FYNNEI. V was shortened by 3 bases and J by 0 bases, with 9 bases between the two germline ends. The CDR3 consists of 15 residues. The CDR3 here is CASSEDRSSGNTIYF. For the CDR3, the DNA is TGTGCCAGCAGTGAGGACAGAAGCTCTGGAAACACCATATATTTT. The whole variable domain, filled in from reference TRBV2 and TRBJ1-3, reads EPEVTQTPSHQVTQMGQEVILRCVPISNHLYFYWYRQILGQKVEFLVSFYNNEISEKSEIFDDQFSVERPDGSNFTLKIRSTKLEDSAMYFCASSEDRSSGNTIYFGEGSWLTVV.

This clonotype came up many times. The gene calls are TRBV11-2 and TRBJ2-2; D gene unclear. This CDR3 comprises 15 residues. V gave up 4 bases and J gave up 0 bases, with 9 bases separating them. CDR1 SGHAT and CDR2 FQNNGV come from the germline V gene. In DNA form, the CDR3 reads TGTGCCAGCAGCTCGATTGGGACGAACACCGGGGAGCTGTTTTTT. Protein: CASSSIGTNTGELFF.

This clonotype has a count of ten or more. The chain is built from TRBV18 and TRBJ2-3; D may be TRBD1 (6 bases). Germline lookup yields CDR1 KGHSH and CDR2 LQKENI. The ends were cut back, 5 bases at V and 5 bases at J, with 17 bases in the middle. The CDR3 length is 15 residues. For the CDR3, the DNA is TGTGCCAGCTCATTGACCTGGGGGCATAAAGATACGCAGTATTTT. Its protein is CASSLTWGHKDTQYF.

For this clonotype: Mismatch with germline at one junction end may stem from a read error. The chain combines TRBV28 with TRBJ2-6; 7 bases are shared with TRBD2. The CDR3 extends over 17 amino acids. Germline-derived CDR1 and CDR2 are MDHEN and SYDVKM. The CDR3 nucleotides are TGTGCCAGCAGTTTACTAGCGGCTTACTCTGGGGCCAACGTCCTGGCTTTC. This encodes CASSLLAAYSGANVLAF.

This clonotype came up a few times. The V and J genes are TRBV18 and TRBJ1-3; tentatively, D is TRBD1 (6 bases). Germline V gene lookup returns CDR1 KGHSH and CDR2 LQKENI. The CDR3 consists of 17 residues. With 3 bases removed from V and 4 bases from J, the gap between germline ends came to 19 bases. The CDR3 sequence: CASSPLATQGSGNTIYF. The CDR3 coding sequence is TGTGCCAGCTCACCTTTGGCTACACAGGGTTCCGGAAACACCATATATTTT.

V gene TRBV5-1 combines with J gene TRBJ1-1; D gene unclear. Trimming shortened V by 3 bases and J by 6 bases, and 15 bases separated the two germline ends. The CDR3 spans 14 residues. Germline V lookup: CDR1 SGHRS, CDR2 YFSETQ. CDR3 DNA sequence: TGCGCCAGCAGCTCTATTTCATACGGTGCTGAAGCTTTCTTT. Its translation: CASSSISYGAEAFF.

Many counts were recorded for this clonotype. This sequence joins TRBV29-1 and TRBJ2-3; D may be TRBD1 (6 bases). Germline CDR1 and CDR2: SQVTM and ANQGSEA. V lost 5 bases to trimming and J lost 2 bases, with 11 bases between them. This CDR3 spans 13 amino acids. CDR3 nucleotides: TGCAGCGTTTCAGGGGTCCCCACAGATACGCAGTATTTT. Translated, it gives CSVSGVPTDTQYF.

This chain joins TRBV20-1 and TRBJ2-7, with a tentative D call TRBD2 (6 bases). Per germline, CDR1 DFQATT and CDR2 SNEGSKA (reference sequence). This CDR3 is 16 amino acids long. Trimming left V 2 bases short and J 2 bases short, with 19 bases between. CDR3 sequence (DNA): TGCAGTGCTAGACCCCAGAGGCCCCCGGGGGCCTACGAGCAGTACTTC. Its translation is CSARPQRPPGAYEQYF.

This clonotype was observed at least ten times. The V gene is TRBV7-2, the J gene TRBJ1-6; the D gene is possibly TRBD1 (6 bases). V lost 7 bases to trimming and J lost 9 bases, with 19 bases between them. Germline CDR1 reads SGHTA; CDR2 reads FQGNSA. This CDR3 comprises 15 residues. The CDR3 DNA is TGTGCCAGCATTCTTTCAGGCATAGGGGGTTCACCCCTCCACTTT. Encoded protein: CASILSGIGGSPLHF.

This clonotype was found a few times. The J gene is TRBJ1-5, the V gene TRBV6-1; no firm D call. This CDR3 spans 16 amino acids. Germline V gene sequence: CDR1 MNHNS, CDR2 SASEGT. V gave up 6 bases and J gave up 4 bases, with 19 bases separating them. CDR3 residues: CASSPAGLERNQPQHF. CDR3 sequence (DNA): TGTGCCAGCAGCCCTGCAGGACTCGAGAGGAATCAGCCCCAGCATTTT.

This clonotype was detected many times. The chain joins TRBV2 to TRBJ1-5; D unresolved. The CDR3 contains 14 residues. The V and J ends lost 2 bases and 4 bases respectively, with 9 bases between them. Germline values: CDR1 SNHLY, CDR2 FYNNEI. The CDR3 loop is CASSERGWNQPQHF. The CDR3 region has the DNA TGTGCCAGCAGTGAACGAGGGTGGAATCAGCCCCAGCATTTT.

The sample holds many counts of this clonotype. The chain recombines TRBV3-1 with TRBJ2-3, with a weak D call TRBD2 (6 bases). There are 18 residues in the CDR3. V was clipped by 4 bases and J by 5 bases, with 25 bases between them. Germline V gene lookup returns CDR1 LGHDT and CDR2 YNNKEL (reference sequence). The CDR3 spells CASSLTSGRGPRGDTQYF. The CDR3, as DNA: TGTGCCAGCAGCCTGACGAGTGGGCGGGGTCCACGGGGAGATACGCAGTATTTT.

This chain connects TRBV2 to TRBJ2-1; 14 bases agree with TRBD2. Germline V CDR1 and CDR2: SNHLY, FYNNEI. This CDR3 is built from 18 residues. Unmatched junction bases numbered 14, after V lost 4 bases and J lost 9 bases. The CDR3 here is CASSGQGRLAGGPGEQFF. In nucleotides, the CDR3 is TGTGCCAGCAGTGGACAGGGCCGACTAGCGGGAGGGCCGGGTGAGCAGTTCTTC.

The sample holds one count of this clonotype. The chain joins TRBV6-1 to TRBJ2-7, with 8 bases fitting TRBD1. Trimming removed 4 bases from V and 3 bases from J; junction bases left unmatched: 11. Germline values: CDR1 MNHNS, CDR2 SASEGT. CDR3 length equals 16 residues. CDR3: CASSVDLGTGNYEQYF. In nucleotides, the CDR3 is TGTGCCAGCAGTGTCGACCTCGGGACAGGAAACTACGAGCAGTACTTC.

This sequence joins TRBV3-1 and TRBJ1-2, with D unresolved. This CDR3 is 15 amino acids long. Between the trimmed V and J ends, which lost 1 base and 0 bases, there was a span of 9 bases. CDR1 and CDR2 (germline): LGHDT, YNNKEL (reference sequence). The CDR3 DNA sequence: TGTGCCAGCAGCCAAGGGACTTGGACTAACTATGGCTACACCTTC. Its protein product is CASSQGTWTNYGYTF.

This clonotype was recorded many times. The gene calls are TRBV11-2 and TRBJ2-7; D remains ambiguous. This CDR3 spans 13 amino acids. Germline V CDR1 and CDR2: SGHAT, FQNNGV. V lost 1 base, J lost 2 bases, and 6 bases lay in between. The DNA of the CDR3 is TGTGCCAGCAGCTTAGCCGCGACCTACGAGCAGTACTTC. The encoded protein is CASSLAATYEQYF.

This clonotype was counted ten times or more. The V call is TRBV27, the J call TRBJ2-5; the D is unclear. V lost 3 bases to trimming and J lost 5 bases, with 13 bases between them. CDR1 MNHEY and CDR2 SMNVEV come from the germline V gene (reference sequence). This CDR3 region has 14 residues. CDR3 sequence (DNA): TGTGCCAGCAGTTTCTCCCTTCTAGGGGAGACCCAGTACTTC. The encoded protein is CASSFSLLGETQYF.

The genes are TRBV18 and TRBJ2-7; D remains ambiguous. The CDR3 has 14 residues. The germline V and J ends were trimmed by 2 bases and 4 bases, with 12 bases remaining between them. Germline V lookup: CDR1 KGHSH, CDR2 LQKENI. The CDR3 here is CASSPWAARYEQYF. In nucleotides, the CDR3 is TGTGCCAGCTCACCATGGGCAGCCAGATACGAGCAGTACTTC.

J is TRBJ2-7 and V is TRBV20-1; D may be TRBD2 (6 bases). Germline V CDR1 and CDR2: DFQATT, SNEGSKA (reference sequence). There are 14 residues in the CDR3. V was cut by 5 bases and J by 6 bases, with 20 bases left in between. In nucleotides, the CDR3 is TGCAGTGCTCTACCCGAGTGGGGGGAGGTCGAGCAGTACTTC. It encodes CSALPEWGEVEQYF.

This clonotype was seen a few times. The genes are TRBV13 and TRBJ2-5, with a weak D call TRBD1 (6 bases). Germline CDR1 and CDR2: PRHDT and FYEKMQ (reference sequence). The CDR3 length is 14 residues. Trimming removed 8 bases from V and 0 bases from J, with 13 bases in between. CDR3 nucleotide sequence: TGTGCCAGCGGCGGACAGCCAGACCAAGAGACCCAGTACTTC. Translation gives CASGGQPDQETQYF.

The gene calls are TRBV6-2 or TRBV6-3 and TRBJ2-3; D unresolved. Trimming shortened V by 2 bases and J by 8 bases, and 8 bases separated the two germline ends. This CDR3 contains 12 residues. Germline-derived CDR1 and CDR2 are MNHEY and SVGEGT. The CDR3 nucleotides are TGTGCCAGCAGTTACCCTTTTGGTACGCAGTATTTT. Amino acids: CASSYPFGTQYF.

V is TRBV7-2 and J is TRBJ2-1; tentative D call: TRBD2 (6 bases). Trimming took off 5 bases at V and 7 bases at J, with 15 bases between the two ends. Germline CDR1 and CDR2: SGHTA and FQGNSA. The CDR3 spans 14 residues. As DNA, the CDR3 is TGTGCCAGCAGCGAGGGACTCCTTCGGAATGAGCAGTTCTTC. Protein product: CASSEGLLRNEQFF.

This clonotype was observed at least ten times. The V call is TRBV18, the J call TRBJ1-5; D remains ambiguous. This CDR3 spans 12 amino acids. Trimming stripped 3 bases from V and 3 bases from J, with 3 bases between. Germline loops: CDR1 KGHSH, CDR2 LQKENI. The chain's CDR3 is CASSPYNQPQHF. The CDR3 DNA is TGTGCCAGCTCACCGTACAATCAGCCCCAGCATTTT.

This clonotype came up a few times. The chain is built from TRBV6-6 and TRBJ2-3; the match to TRBD1 covers 8 bases. The CDR3 is made up of 15 amino acids. Germline CDR1 reads MNHNY; CDR2 reads SVGAGI (reference sequence). With V trimmed by 0 bases and J by 5 bases, 4 bases remained unmatched. The CDR3 sequence is CASSYSAGGLDTQYF. CDR3 bases: TGTGCCAGCAGTTACTCAGCAGGGGGCTTAGATACGCAGTATTTT.

This clonotype was counted many times. V is TRBV28 and J is TRBJ2-5, with TRBD2 as a possible D gene (6 bases). Between the trimmed V and J ends, which lost 5 bases and 2 bases, there was a span of 15 bases. Germline V gene data show CDR1 as MDHEN and CDR2 as SYDVKM. The CDR3 has 15 amino acids. CDR3: CASSPVSRGQETQYF. Written as DNA, the CDR3 is TGTGCCAGCAGTCCCGTGTCACGGGGGCAAGAGACCCAGTACTTC.